This passage covers 19 T cell receptor beta chains from one sample sequenced in a study of blood T cell repertoires in COVID-19. The protocol was immunoSEQ multiplex PCR, while the TCRdb copy is restricted to in-frame clones and leaves out a portion. The repertoire holds about 430,000 clones, with 85% to 90% as singletons. The specimen was PBMCs or T cells enriched from blood (not recorded which). The receptor set was obtained from a man between 25 and 39 years old who had recovered from COVID-19.

J is TRBJ1-5 and V is TRBV24-1; 10 bases map to TRBD1. Germline assignment: CDR1 KGHDR and CDR2 SFDVKD. The CDR3 has 17 residues. V lost 2 bases, J lost 6 bases, and 9 bases stayed unmatched. DNA for the CDR3: TGTGCCACCAGTGATTCGGGGACAGGGGCTCGGGGTCAGCCCCAGCATTTT. Its protein is CATSDSGTGARGQPQHF.

The chain has TRBV6-5 and TRBJ2-7, with 12 bases matching TRBD2. Germline V gives CDR1 MNHEY, CDR2 SVGAGI. J lost 5 bases, V lost 6 bases, and 5 bases had no gene match. This CDR3 region has 14 residues. In DNA form, the CDR3 reads TGTGCCAGCAGGATGACTAGCGGGAGTCACGAGCAGTACTTC. This sequence encodes CASRMTSGSHEQYF.

J is TRBJ1-1 and V is TRBV10-3; D gene unclear. This CDR3 has 14 residues. In germline, CDR1 is ENHRY, CDR2 SYGVKD. V lost 3 bases and J lost 1, with 9 bases in between. The CDR3 spells CAISDSQANTEAFF. DNA of the CDR3: TGTGCCATCAGTGACAGTCAGGCGAACACTGAAGCTTTCTTT.

The J gene is TRBJ1-1, the V gene TRBV7-2, with D maybe TRBD1 (6 bases). Germline V gives CDR1 SGHTA, CDR2 FQGNSA. This CDR3 region has 16 residues. V lost 4 bases and J lost 5, with 20 bases in between. CDR3 DNA sequence: TGTGCCAGCAGCTCCCGGGGGGCGAACCTACCGACTGAAGCTTTCTTT. Translating gives CASSSRGANLPTEAFF.

This clone was observed a few times. The chain joins TRBV6-2 or TRBV6-3 to TRBJ1-5, with D unresolved. Germline loops: CDR1 MNHEY, CDR2 SVGEGT. Trimming shortened V by 2 bases and J by 3 bases, and 17 bases separated the two germline ends. CDR3 size: 17 residues. The CDR3 reads CASSYIFGGVDNQPQHF. CDR3 coding DNA: TGTGCCAGCAGTTACATATTTGGCGGGGTCGACAATCAGCCCCAGCATTTT.

V and J are TRBV19 and TRBJ1-2; 7 bases are a match to TRBD1. Trimming removed 6 bases from V and 6 bases from J; junction bases left unmatched: 13. The CDR3 is made up of 15 amino acids. Germline CDR1 LNHDA, CDR2 SQIVND (reference sequence). CDR3 in amino acids: CASRTIDRAKDGYTF. Here the CDR3 DNA reads TGTGCCAGTAGGACCATCGACAGGGCAAAGGATGGCTACACCTTC.

The chain combines TRBV10-2 with TRBJ1-6; D perhaps matches TRBD1 (5 bases). The CDR3 extends over 13 amino acids. From germline, CDR1 is WSHSY and CDR2 SAAADI. V lost 10 bases to trimming and J lost 9 bases, with 16 bases between them. The CDR3 region has the DNA TGCGCCACAAAGGGGTATCCAAGTTCACCCCTCCACTTT. It specifies CATKGYPSSPLHF.

The chain combines TRBV24-1 with TRBJ1-2; TRBD1 agrees at 10 bases. Germline CDR1 is KGHDR and CDR2 is SFDVKD. V lost 7 bases and J lost 8; bases outside the gene matches: 6. The CDR3 loop spans 13 amino acids. In nucleotides, the CDR3 is TGTGCCACCAGCGCCGGGACAGGGGACGGCTACACCTTC. It yields the protein CATSAGTGDGYTF.

The chain combines TRBV9 with TRBJ1-2; 7 bases fit TRBD1. The V gene's germline CDR1 is SGDLS and CDR2 YYNGEE. This CDR3 is built from 13 residues. Trimming took 1 base from V and 7 from J; bases not matched to a gene: 4. For the CDR3, the DNA is TGTGCCAGCAGCGTAAGACAGGGCGGTGGCTACACCTTC. Protein sequence: CASSVRQGGGYTF.

The chain carries TRBV6-5 and TRBJ2-7; maybe TRBD2 (5 bases). The length of the CDR3 is 14 residues. CDR1 is MNHEY and CDR2 is SVGAGI in the germline V gene. The germline V and J ends were trimmed by 6 bases and 2 bases, with 14 bases remaining between them. The CDR3 is CASSPGLPAYEQYF. DNA for the CDR3: TGTGCCAGCAGCCCCGGACTCCCAGCCTACGAGCAGTACTTC.

This chain links TRBV3-1 (or the pseudogene TRBV3-2) with TRBJ1-6; D is unclear. Trimming took off 0 bases at V and 12 bases at J, with 9 bases between the two ends. This CDR3 contains 13 residues. Germline V gives CDR1 LGHDT, CDR2 YNNKEL (reference sequence). Here the CDR3 DNA reads TGTGCCAGCAGCCAAGATCGTCGCAGACCCCTCCACTTT. Amino acids: CASSQDRRRPLHF.

This chain joins TRBV2 and TRBJ1-5; perhaps TRBD1 as D (5 bases). CDR3 length equals 15 residues. Germline V gene sequence: CDR1 SNHLY, CDR2 FYNNEI. The germline V and J ends were trimmed by 6 bases and 0 bases, with 12 bases remaining between them. In DNA form, the CDR3 reads TGTGCCAGCAGCGCCGACAGTCTTAGCAATCAGCCCCAGCATTTT. It encodes CASSADSLSNQPQHF.

The CDR3 region is CASSIALGERGAEQYF. The CDR3 DNA follows: TGTGCCAGTAGTATCGCTCTAGGAGAAAGAGGAGCCGAGCAGTACTTC. This chain connects TRBV19 to TRBJ2-7, with D unclear. Between the trimmed V and J ends, which lost 3 bases and 6 bases, there was a span of 21 bases. The CDR3 consists of 16 residues. Germline V CDR1 and CDR2: LNHDA, SQIVND (reference sequence).

This clone appeared once. This sequence joins TRBV10-1 and TRBJ2-2; TRBD2 matches at 9 bases. V trimming: 2 bases; J trimming: 4 bases; junction bases outside the gene matches: 5. From germline, CDR1 is WNHNN and CDR2 SYGVQD (reference sequence). This CDR3 has 16 residues. CDR3 region: CASSEAGGRGTGELFF. CDR3 sequence (DNA): TGCGCCAGCAGTGAGGCGGGAGGGCGCGGCACCGGGGAGCTGTTTTTT.

CDR3 in amino acids: CASSSTPRGYNEQFF. CDR3 coding DNA: TGTGCCAGCAGCTCGACACCCAGAGGGTACAATGAGCAGTTCTTC. V usage is TRBV11-1 and J usage is TRBJ2-1, with a weak D call TRBD2 (5 bases). The CDR3 spans 15 residues. The V end lost 4 bases, the J end lost 4 bases, and 14 bases lay between the germline ends. CDR1 is SGHAT and CDR2 is FQDESV in the germline V gene (reference sequence). The whole variable domain, filled in from reference TRBV11-1 and TRBJ2-1, reads EAEVAQSPRYKITEKSQAVAFWCDPISGHATLYWYRQILGQGPELLVQFQDESVVDDSQLPKDRFSAERLKGVDSTLKIQPAELGDSAMYLCASSSTPRGYNEQFFGPGTRLTVL.

The CDR3 spells CALNDRVNTEAFF. The CDR3 region has the DNA TGTGCCCTCAATGACAGAGTGAACACTGAAGCTTTCTTT. The J gene is TRBJ1-1, the V gene TRBV28; a possible D gene is TRBD1 (5 bases). V was cut by 11 bases and J by 0 bases, with 13 bases left in between. This CDR3 region has 13 residues. Germline assignment: CDR1 MDHEN and CDR2 SYDVKM.

The CDR3 DNA is TGTGCCAGCCGGGAGACAGGGAACCCTAATGAAAAACTGTTTTTT. Encoded protein: CASRETGNPNEKLFF. V usage is TRBV6-6 and J usage is TRBJ1-4; 7 bases fit TRBD1. This CDR3 contains 15 residues. V shed 8 bases, J shed 3 bases, and the junction held 9 bases outside the gene matches. The germline CDR1 and CDR2 sequences are MNHNY and SVGAGI (reference sequence).

The chain employs TRBV7-3 and TRBJ2-7, with TRBD2 as a possible D gene (6 bases). CDR3 size: 14 residues. Germline lookup yields CDR1 SGHTA and CDR2 FQGTGA. Between the trimmed V and J ends, which lost 5 bases and 2 bases, there was a span of 13 bases. The CDR3 DNA sequence: TGTGCCAGCAGCCTTAATAGCGGAGCCTACGAGCAGTACTTC. It codes for CASSLNSGAYEQYF.

This chain links TRBV28 with TRBJ2-3, with D unresolved. The CDR3 covers 13 residues. The V end was cut by 4 bases, the J end by 4 bases, with 9 bases between. Germline values: CDR1 MDHEN, CDR2 SYDVKM. The CDR3 sequence is CASSYQQADTQYF. The CDR3 nucleotides read TGTGCCAGCAGTTATCAGCAGGCAGATACGCAGTATTTT.